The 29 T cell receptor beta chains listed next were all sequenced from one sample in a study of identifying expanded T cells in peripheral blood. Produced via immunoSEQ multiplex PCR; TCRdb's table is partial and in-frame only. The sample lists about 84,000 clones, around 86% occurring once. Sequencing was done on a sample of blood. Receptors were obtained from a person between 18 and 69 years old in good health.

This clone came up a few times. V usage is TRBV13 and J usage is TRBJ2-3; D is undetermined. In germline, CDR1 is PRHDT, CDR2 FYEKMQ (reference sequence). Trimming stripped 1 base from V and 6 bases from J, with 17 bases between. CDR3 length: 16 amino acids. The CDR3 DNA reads TGTGCCAGCAGCTTAGAGGTAATGACGGGCAAGGATACGCAGTATTTT. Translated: CASSLEVMTGKDTQYF.

The CDR3 sequence is CASSRRIAAETQYF. DNA for the CDR3: TGTGCCAGCAGCCGACGAATAGCGGCGGAGACCCAGTACTTC. This sequence joins TRBV14 and TRBJ2-5, with a possible D match to TRBD2 (6 bases). The ends were cut back, 4 bases at V and 5 bases at J, with 14 bases in the middle. The CDR3 has 14 residues. Looked up from germline, CDR1 is SGHDN and CDR2 is FVKESK.

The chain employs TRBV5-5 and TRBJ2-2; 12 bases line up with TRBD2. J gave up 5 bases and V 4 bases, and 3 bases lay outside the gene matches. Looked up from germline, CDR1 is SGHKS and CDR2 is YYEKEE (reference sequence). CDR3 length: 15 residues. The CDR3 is CASSRTSGATGELFF. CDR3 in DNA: TGTGCCAGCAGCCGGACTAGCGGGGCTACCGGGGAGCTGTTTTTT.

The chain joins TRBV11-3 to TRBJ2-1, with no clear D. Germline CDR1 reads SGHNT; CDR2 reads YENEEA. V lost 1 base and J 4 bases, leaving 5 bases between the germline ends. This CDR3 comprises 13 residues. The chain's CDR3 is CASSLGAYNEQFF. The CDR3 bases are TGTGCCAGCAGCTTAGGAGCGTACAATGAGCAGTTCTTC.

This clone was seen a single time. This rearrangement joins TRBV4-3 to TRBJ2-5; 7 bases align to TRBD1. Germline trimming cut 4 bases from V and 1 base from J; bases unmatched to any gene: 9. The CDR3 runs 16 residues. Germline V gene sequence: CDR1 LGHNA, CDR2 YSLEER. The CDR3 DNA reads TGCGCCAGCAGCCGACTCGCCGGGACAGCCCAAGAGACCCAGTACTTC. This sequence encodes CASSRLAGTAQETQYF.

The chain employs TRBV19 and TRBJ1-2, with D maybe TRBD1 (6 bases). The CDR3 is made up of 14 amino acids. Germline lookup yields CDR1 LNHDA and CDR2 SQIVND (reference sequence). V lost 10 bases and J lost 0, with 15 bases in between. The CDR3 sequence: CATRTATTNYGYTF. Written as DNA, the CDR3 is TGTGCCACACGGACAGCAACAACTAACTATGGCTACACCTTC. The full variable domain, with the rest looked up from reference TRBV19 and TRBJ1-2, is DGGITQSPKYLFRKEGQNVTLSCEQNLNHDAMYWYRQDPGQGLRLIYYSQIVNDFQKGDIAEGYSVSREKKESFPLTVTSAQKNPTAFYLCATRTATTNYGYTFGSGTRLTVV.

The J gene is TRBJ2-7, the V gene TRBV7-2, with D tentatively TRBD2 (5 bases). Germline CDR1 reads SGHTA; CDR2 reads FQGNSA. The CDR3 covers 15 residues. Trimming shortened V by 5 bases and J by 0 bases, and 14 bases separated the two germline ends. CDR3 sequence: CASSQSGTRSYEQYF. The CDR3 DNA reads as TGTGCCAGCAGCCAAAGCGGAACCCGCTCCTACGAGCAGTACTTC.

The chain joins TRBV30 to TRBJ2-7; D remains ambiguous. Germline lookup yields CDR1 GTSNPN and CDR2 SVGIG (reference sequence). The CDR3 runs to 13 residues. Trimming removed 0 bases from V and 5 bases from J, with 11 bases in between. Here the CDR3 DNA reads TGTGCCTGGAGTGTGCTAGGGCCGGACGAGCAGTACTTC. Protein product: CAWSVLGPDEQYF.

The CDR3 reads CASSPPLGVGSNYGYTF. The CDR3 nucleotides read TGTGCCAGCAGCCCCCCACTCGGGGTCGGCAGTAACTATGGCTACACCTTC. This chain links TRBV7-9 with TRBJ1-2; D gene uncertain. CDR3 length equals 17 residues. Trimming shortened V by 5 bases and J by 1 base, and 20 bases separated the two germline ends. CDR1 is SEHNR and CDR2 is FQNEAQ in the germline V gene (reference sequence).

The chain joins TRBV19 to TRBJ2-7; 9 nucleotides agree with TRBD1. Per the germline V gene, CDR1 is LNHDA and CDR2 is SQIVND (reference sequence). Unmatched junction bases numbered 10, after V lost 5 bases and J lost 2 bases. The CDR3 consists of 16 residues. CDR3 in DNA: TGTGCCAGTAGTGTTAGACAGGGGGATCTTACCTACGAGCAGTACTTC. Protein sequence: CASSVRQGDLTYEQYF.

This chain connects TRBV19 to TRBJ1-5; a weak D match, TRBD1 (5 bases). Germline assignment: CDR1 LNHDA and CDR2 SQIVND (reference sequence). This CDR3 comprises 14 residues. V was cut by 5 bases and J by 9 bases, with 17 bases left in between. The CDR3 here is CASSESRVTWPQHF. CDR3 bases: TGTGCCAGTAGTGAAAGCAGGGTCACCTGGCCCCAGCATTTT.

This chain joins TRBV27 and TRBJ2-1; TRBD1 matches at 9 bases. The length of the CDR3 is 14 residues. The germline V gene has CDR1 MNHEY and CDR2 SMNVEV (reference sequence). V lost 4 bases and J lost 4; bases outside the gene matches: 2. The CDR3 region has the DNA TGTGCCAGCAGTTCCGGGACAGGGTACAATGAGCAGTTCTTC. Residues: CASSSGTGYNEQFF.

Written as DNA, the CDR3 is TGCGCCAGCAGCCTAAGTCAACAGCGTCAAGAGACCCAGTACTTC. The encoded protein is CASSLSQQRQETQYF. V and J are TRBV4-3 and TRBJ2-5; no reliable D call. The V end lost 4 bases, the J end lost 2 bases, and 14 bases lay between the germline ends. CDR1 is LGHNA and CDR2 is YSLEER in the germline V gene. This CDR3 region has 15 residues.

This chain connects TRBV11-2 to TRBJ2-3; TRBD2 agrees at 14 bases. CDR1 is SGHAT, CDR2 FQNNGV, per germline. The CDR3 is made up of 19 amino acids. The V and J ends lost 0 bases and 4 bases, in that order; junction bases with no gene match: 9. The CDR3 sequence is CASSLDWVETSGGADTQYF. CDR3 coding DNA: TGTGCCAGCAGCTTAGATTGGGTCGAGACTAGCGGGGGGGCAGATACGCAGTATTTT.

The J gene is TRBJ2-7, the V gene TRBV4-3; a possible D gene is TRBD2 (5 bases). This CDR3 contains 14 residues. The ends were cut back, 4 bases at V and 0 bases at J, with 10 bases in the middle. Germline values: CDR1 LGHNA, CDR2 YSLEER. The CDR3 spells CASSLVEGSYEQYF. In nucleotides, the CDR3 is TGCGCCAGCAGCCTCGTAGAGGGCTCCTACGAGCAGTACTTC.

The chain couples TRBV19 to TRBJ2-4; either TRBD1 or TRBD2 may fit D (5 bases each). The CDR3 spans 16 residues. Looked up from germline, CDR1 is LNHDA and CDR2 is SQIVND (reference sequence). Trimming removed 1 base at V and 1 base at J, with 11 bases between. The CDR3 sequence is CASSIGLGVAKNIQYF. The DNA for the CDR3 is TGTGCCAGTAGTATAGGTCTGGGGGTGGCCAAAAACATTCAGTACTTC.

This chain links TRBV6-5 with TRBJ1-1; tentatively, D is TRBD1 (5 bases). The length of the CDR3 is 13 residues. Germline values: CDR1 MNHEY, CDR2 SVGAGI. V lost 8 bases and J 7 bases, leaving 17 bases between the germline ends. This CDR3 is CASLSRPGSEAFF. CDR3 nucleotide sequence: TGTGCCAGCCTAAGTCGTCCAGGGAGTGAAGCTTTCTTT.

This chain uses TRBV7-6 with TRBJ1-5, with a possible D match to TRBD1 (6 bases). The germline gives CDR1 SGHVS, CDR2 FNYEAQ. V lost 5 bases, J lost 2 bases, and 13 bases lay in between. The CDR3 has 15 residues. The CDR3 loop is CASSPHGGGNQPQHF. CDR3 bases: TGTGCCAGCAGCCCCCATGGGGGCGGCAATCAGCCCCAGCATTTT.

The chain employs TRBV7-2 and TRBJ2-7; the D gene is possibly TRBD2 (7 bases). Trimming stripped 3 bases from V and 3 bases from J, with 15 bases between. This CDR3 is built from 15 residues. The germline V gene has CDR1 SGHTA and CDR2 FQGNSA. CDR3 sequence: CASSLGGALNYEQYF. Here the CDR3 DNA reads TGTGCCAGCAGCTTGGGGGGGGCCCTCAACTACGAGCAGTACTTC.

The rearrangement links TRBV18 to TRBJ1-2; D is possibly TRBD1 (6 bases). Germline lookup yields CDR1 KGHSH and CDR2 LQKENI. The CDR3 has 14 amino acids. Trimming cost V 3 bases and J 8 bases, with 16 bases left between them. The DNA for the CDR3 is TGTGCCAGCTCACCGGTTCGGGCGACAGGAGGCTACACCTTC. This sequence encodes CASSPVRATGGYTF.

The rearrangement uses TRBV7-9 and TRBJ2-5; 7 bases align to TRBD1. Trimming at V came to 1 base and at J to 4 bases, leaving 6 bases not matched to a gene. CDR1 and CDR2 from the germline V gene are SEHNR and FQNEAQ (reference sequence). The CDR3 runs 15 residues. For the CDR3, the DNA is TGTGCCAGCAGCTTAGGGGGGACAGTCTCAGAGACCCAGTACTTC. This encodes CASSLGGTVSETQYF.

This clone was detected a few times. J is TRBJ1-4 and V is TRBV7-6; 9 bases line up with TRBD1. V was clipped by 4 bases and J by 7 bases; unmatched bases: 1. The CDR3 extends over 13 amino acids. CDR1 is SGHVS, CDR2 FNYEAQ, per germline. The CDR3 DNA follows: TGTGCCAGCAGCTCGGGACAGGGTGAAAAACTGTTTTTT. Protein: CASSSGQGEKLFF. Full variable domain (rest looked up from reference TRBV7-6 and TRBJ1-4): GAGVSQSPRYKVTKRGQDVALRCDPISGHVSLYWYRQALGQGPEFLTYFNYEAQQDKSGLPNDRFSAERPEGSISTLTIQRTEQRDSAMYRCASSSGQGEKLFFGSGTQLSVL.

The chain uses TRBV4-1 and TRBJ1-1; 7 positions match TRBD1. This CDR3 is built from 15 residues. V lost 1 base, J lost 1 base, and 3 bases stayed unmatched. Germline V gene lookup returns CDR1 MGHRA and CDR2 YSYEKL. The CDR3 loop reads CASSQAGQSNTEAFF. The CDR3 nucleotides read TGCGCCAGCAGCCAAGCGGGACAGTCGAACACTGAAGCTTTCTTT.

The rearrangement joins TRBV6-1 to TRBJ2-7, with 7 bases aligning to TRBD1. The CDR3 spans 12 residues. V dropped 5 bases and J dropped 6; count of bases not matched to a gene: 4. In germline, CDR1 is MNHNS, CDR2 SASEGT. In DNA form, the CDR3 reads TGTGCCAGCAGTTCTTACAGGGGCGAGCAGTACTTC. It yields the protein CASSSYRGEQYF.

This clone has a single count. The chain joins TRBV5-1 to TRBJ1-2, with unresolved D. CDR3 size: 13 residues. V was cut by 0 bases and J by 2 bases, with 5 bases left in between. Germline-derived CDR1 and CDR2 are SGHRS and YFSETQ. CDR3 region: CASSLGANYGYTF. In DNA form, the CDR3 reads TGCGCCAGCAGCTTGGGCGCGAACTATGGCTACACCTTC.

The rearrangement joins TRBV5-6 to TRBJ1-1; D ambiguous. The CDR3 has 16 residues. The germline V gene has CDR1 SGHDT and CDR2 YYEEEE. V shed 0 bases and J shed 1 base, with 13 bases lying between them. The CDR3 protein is CASSLGPLRGNTEAFF. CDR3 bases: TGTGCCAGCAGCTTGGGTCCGTTGAGAGGGAACACTGAAGCTTTCTTT.

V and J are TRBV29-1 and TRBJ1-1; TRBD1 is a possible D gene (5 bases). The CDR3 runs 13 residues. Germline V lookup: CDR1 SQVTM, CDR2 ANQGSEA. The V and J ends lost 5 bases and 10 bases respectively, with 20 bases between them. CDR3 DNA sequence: TGCAGCGTTAGGGGACGGCTCCCGGGCGCAGCTTTCTTT. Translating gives CSVRGRLPGAAFF.

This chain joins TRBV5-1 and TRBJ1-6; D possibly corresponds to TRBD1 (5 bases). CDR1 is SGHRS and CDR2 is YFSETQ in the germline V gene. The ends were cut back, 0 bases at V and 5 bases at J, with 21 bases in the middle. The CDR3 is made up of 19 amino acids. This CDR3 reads CASSLDWGRVGANNSPLHF. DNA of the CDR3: TGCGCCAGCAGCTTGGATTGGGGGAGAGTAGGGGCCAATAATTCACCCCTCCACTTT.

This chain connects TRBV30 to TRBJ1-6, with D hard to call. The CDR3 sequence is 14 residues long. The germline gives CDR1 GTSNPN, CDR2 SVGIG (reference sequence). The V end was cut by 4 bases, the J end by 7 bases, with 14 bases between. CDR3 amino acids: CAWKRHVQNSPLHF. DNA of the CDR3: TGTGCCTGGAAACGTCACGTGCAGAATTCACCCCTCCACTTT.